This TCR beta chain derives from a study of cytomegalovirus exposure and HLA in healthy donors. This CDR3 comprises 17 residues. Trimming cost V 2 bases and J 4 bases, with 18 bases left between them. Germline V CDR1 and CDR2: SGHNT, YENEEA. Both 60 Vbeta primers and 13 Jbeta primers went into the PCR. Measured with immunoSEQ multiplex PCR; TCRdb has only the in-frame clones, and not every one. The record lists some 34,000 clones, of which the ten most abundant hold around 4.2%. Material for sequencing was PBMCs. This clonotype was obtained from a woman aged 35 to 49 in good health and CMV-seropositive. V is TRBV11-3 and J is TRBJ1-5, with TRBD1 as a possible D gene (5 bases). The CDR3 spells CASSLTPWGGWNQPQHF. The CDR3 DNA sequence: TGTGCCAGCAGCTTAACCCCGTGGGGGGGTTGGAATCAGCCCCAGCATTTT.